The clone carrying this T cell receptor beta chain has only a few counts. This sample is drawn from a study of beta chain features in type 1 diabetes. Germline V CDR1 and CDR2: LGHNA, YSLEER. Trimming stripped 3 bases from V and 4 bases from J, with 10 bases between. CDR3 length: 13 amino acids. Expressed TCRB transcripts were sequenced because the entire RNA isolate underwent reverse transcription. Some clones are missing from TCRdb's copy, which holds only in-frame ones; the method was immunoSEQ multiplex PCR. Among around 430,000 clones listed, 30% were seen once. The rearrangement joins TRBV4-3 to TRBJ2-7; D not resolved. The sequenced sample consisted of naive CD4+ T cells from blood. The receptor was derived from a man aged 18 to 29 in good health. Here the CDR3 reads CASSQGHGYEQYF. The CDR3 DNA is TGCGCCAGCAGCCAGGGTCATGGGTACGAGCAGTACTTC.